These T cell receptor beta chains were read from a single sample in a study of cytomegalovirus exposure and HLA in healthy donors. Here immunoSEQ multiplex PCR was the method, and the copy in TCRdb shows in-frame clones only, minus some. This table holds about 170,000 clones, 65% to 85% found once. Sequencing input: PBMCs. The receptors shown here come from a woman aged 50 to 65 in good health and CMV-seropositive. CDR3s include the opening cysteine and the closing phenylalanine or tryptophan. A D gene is named only where the DNA matches it firmly. Size is stated for part of the rows, as once, few or many counts, or as a class when the clone is expanded.

d_gene	abundance	v_gene	j_gene	CDR3aa	CDR3nt
TRBD2	NA	TRBV9	TRBJ2-5	CASSVGPSGGRETQYF	TGTGCCAGCAGCGTAGGCCCTAGCGGGGGAAGAGAGACCCAGTACTTC
TRBD1	few	TRBV28	TRBJ1-1	CASKGQTLEKTEAFF	TGTGCCAGCAAGGGACAGACCCTTGAAAAAACTGAAGCTTTCTTT
NA	NA	TRBV9	TRBJ2-5	CASSVRGDGGEETQYF	TGTGCCAGCAGCGTACGCGGGGATGGCGGTGAAGAGACCCAGTACTTC
TRBD1	NA	TRBV11-2	TRBJ1-1	CASSFGQGYTEAFF	TGTGCCAGCAGCTTCGGACAGGGTTACACTGAAGCTTTCTTT
TRBD1	NA	TRBV11-2	TRBJ1-4	CASSLQGQVNEKLFF	TGTGCCAGCAGCTTACAGGGACAGGTTAATGAAAAACTGTTTTTT
NA	NA	TRBV7-2	TRBJ2-7	CASSLRVHSYEQYF	TGTGCCAGCAGCTTACGGGTCCATTCCTACGAGCAGTACTTC
NA	once	TRBV7-2	TRBJ2-7	CASSSERTTYEQYF	TGTGCCAGCAGCTCCGAGCGGACCACCTACGAGCAGTACTTC
TRBD1	NA	TRBV19	TRBJ1-1	CASRLQGHNTEAFF	TGTGCCAGTAGACTACAGGGGCACAACACTGAAGCTTTCTTT
TRBD1	once	TRBV5-4	TRBJ1-4	CASSWTGGEKLFF	TGTGCCAGCAGCTGGACAGGGGGTGAAAAACTGTTTTTT
TRBD2	NA	TRBV5-4	TRBJ2-3	CASSSSGGAVRDTQYF	TGTGCCAGCAGCTCTAGCGGGGGGGCGGTTCGGGATACGCAGTATTTT
NA	NA	TRBV11-1	TRBJ1-1	CASSYQGNTEAFF	TGTGCCAGCAGCTATCAGGGGAACACTGAAGCTTTCTTT
TRBD1	NA	TRBV27	TRBJ2-7	CASSLAGGHSYEQYF	TGTGCCAGCAGTTTAGCAGGGGGCCACTCCTACGAGCAGTACTTC
NA	once	TRBV14	TRBJ2-7	CASTSNGYEQYF	TGTGCCAGCACCTCAAACGGGTACGAGCAGTACTTC
NA	NA	TRBV19	TRBJ1-4	CASSISGVGEKLFF	TGTGCCAGTAGTATTAGCGGCGTTGGGGAAAAACTGTTTTTT
TRBD1	NA	TRBV6-1	TRBJ2-7	CASSEGTGVPYEQYF	TGTGCCAGCAGTGAAGGGACAGGGGTCCCCTACGAGCAGTACTTC
TRBD2	NA	TRBV5-1	TRBJ2-2	CASSFDSISGGFTGELFF	TGCGCCAGCAGCTTCGATTCGATTTCGGGAGGTTTCACCGGGGAGCTGTTTTTT
TRBD1	NA	TRBV19	TRBJ2-3	CASTTGPTTDTQYF	TGTGCCAGTACGACAGGGCCGACCACAGATACGCAGTATTTT
TRBD1	NA	TRBV2	TRBJ1-2	CASRGQSYGYTF	TGTGCCAGCAGGGGACAGTCCTATGGCTACACCTTC
NA	NA	TRBV19	TRBJ1-4	CASSILLGGDNEKLFF	TGTGCCAGTAGTATTCTGTTGGGGGGGGATAATGAAAAACTGTTTTTT
TRBD2	NA	TRBV19	TRBJ2-7	CASKERGGPYEQYF	TGTGCCAGTAAGGAGCGGGGGGGCCCCTACGAGCAGTACTTC
NA	NA	TRBV27	TRBJ2-5	CASSLWAGDQETQYF	TGTGCCAGCAGTTTATGGGCAGGCGACCAAGAGACCCAGTACTTC
NA	NA	TRBV5-5	TRBJ1-5	CASSVGTLSNQPQHF	TGTGCCAGCAGCGTGGGAACTCTAAGCAATCAGCCCCAGCATTTT
TRBD2	NA	TRBV5-1	TRBJ2-7	CASRGRVTGEQYF	TGCGCCAGCCGCGGGAGGGTAACCGGCGAGCAGTACTTC
NA	NA	TRBV10-3	TRBJ2-1	CAISPAQTSLRNEQFF	TGTGCCATCAGTCCCGCTCAGACTAGTTTGAGGAATGAGCAGTTCTTC
NA	NA	TRBV7-3	TRBJ1-2	CASSLNPTGEGGYTF	TGTGCCAGCAGCCTAAACCCCACAGGAGAAGGCGGCTACACCTTC
NA	few	TRBV29-1	TRBJ1-4	CSVSMAVGKLFF	TGCAGCGTCTCGATGGCTGTCGGGAAACTGTTTTTT
TRBD1	NA	TRBV6-4	TRBJ1-5	CASSLTGNDQPQHF	TGTGCCAGCAGTCTGACAGGGAACGATCAGCCCCAGCATTTT
TRBD2	NA	TRBV27	TRBJ2-3	CASSLFAGGMDTQYF	TGTGCCAGCAGTTTATTTGCGGGAGGGATGGATACGCAGTATTTT
NA	NA	TRBV29-1	TRBJ1-5	CSVDGGGGQPQHF	TGCAGCGTTGACGGCGGGGGAGGGCAGCCCCAGCATTTT
TRBD1	NA	TRBV10-2	TRBJ1-5	CASRETGSNQPQHF	TGCGCCAGCAGGGAGACAGGGAGTAATCAGCCCCAGCATTTT
TRBD1	NA	TRBV19	TRBJ1-4	CASRGQGRKKLFF	TGTGCCAGTAGGGGACAGGGAAGAAAAAAACTGTTTTTT